The T cell receptor (beta chain) under discussion was sequenced for a study of blood T cell repertoires in COVID-19. Study details: Collection of acute and convalescent COVID-19 samples took place in the United States, Italy and Spain. T cells, B-cell-depleted T cells, or PBMCs provided the cDNA or gDNA that served as material.

This clone appeared a single time. Source study methods: Amplification from reference gene primers served as the basis for estimated nucleated cell counts. Here immunoSEQ multiplex PCR was the method, and the copy in TCRdb shows in-frame clones only, minus some. That table gives V, J and clone size, and the DNA gave D and trimming. The sample comprises about 150,000 clones, approximately 86% of which are singletons, and roughly 3% rests with the top ten. The CDR3 sequence is 16 residues long. The germline V gene has CDR1 SGHTA and CDR2 FQGTGA. The ends lost 2 bases at V and 2 bases at J; junction bases unmatched: 8.

The rearrangement uses TRBV7-3 and TRBJ2-7, with 8 bases aligning to TRBD1. This TCR was recovered from a man between 65 and 85 years old with acute or convalescent COVID-19. Sequenced: peripheral blood. The CDR3 loop reads CASSLPGTGLTYEQYF. DNA for the CDR3: TGTGCCAGCAGCTTACCCGGGACAGGACTAACCTACGAGCAGTACTTC.